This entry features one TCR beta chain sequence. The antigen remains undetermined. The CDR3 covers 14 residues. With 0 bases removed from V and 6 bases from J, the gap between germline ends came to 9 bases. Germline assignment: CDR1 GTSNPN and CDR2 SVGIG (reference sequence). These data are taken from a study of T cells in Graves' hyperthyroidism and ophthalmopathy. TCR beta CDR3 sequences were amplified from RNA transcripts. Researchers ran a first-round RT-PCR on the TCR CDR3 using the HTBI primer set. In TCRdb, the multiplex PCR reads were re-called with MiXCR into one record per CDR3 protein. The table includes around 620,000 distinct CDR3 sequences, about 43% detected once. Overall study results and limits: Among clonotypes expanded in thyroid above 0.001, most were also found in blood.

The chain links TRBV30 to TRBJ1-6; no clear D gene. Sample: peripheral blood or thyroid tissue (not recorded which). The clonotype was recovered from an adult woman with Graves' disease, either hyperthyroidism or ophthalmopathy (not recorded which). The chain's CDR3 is CAWSVLHLNSPLHF. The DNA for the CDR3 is TGTGCCTGGAGTGTACTACACCTTAATTCACCCCTCCACTTT.